Sequencing of this T cell receptor beta chain was carried out in a study of CD8 T cells in ankylosing spondylitis. Findings and limits, study-wide: Disease-linked clones bore a CD8+ phenotype, appearing relatively rarely in peripheral blood. The authors reported significant enrichment of disease-linked clones in matched ankylosing spondylitis synovial fluid. Ankylosing spondylitis blood appeared to carry a characteristic TCR beta motif of roughly 8 highly homologous variants.

TCRdb processed the 5' RACE reads anew with MiXCR; each CDR3 protein has one entry. Counted here are 200,000 to 250,000 distinct CDR3 sequences, more than 5.5% occurring once; the ten biggest clones make up 14%. J gave up 1 base and V 6 bases, and 11 bases lay outside the gene matches. The CDR3 contains 16 residues. The germline V gene encodes CDR1 DFQATT and CDR2 SNEGSKA (reference sequence). In regard to this clonotype: Antigen: not known.

Sequencing used blood, either unsorted or a sorted T cell fraction (not recorded which). This sequence originates from a male donor with ankylosing spondylitis. V and J are TRBV20-1 and TRBJ2-4; 8 bases align to TRBD1. DNA for the CDR3: TGCAGTGCCAGGAAAAAGACAGGGGTGGCCAAAAACATTCAGTACTTC. Translated, it gives CSARKKTGVAKNIQYF.